Below, one T cell receptor beta chain is given with its context. Mismatch with germline at one junction end may stem from a read error. A second PCR of about 7 to 12 cycles used a sample-barcoded 5' primer and a J-beta primer mix. In TCRdb, the 5' RACE reads were re-called with MiXCR into one record per CDR3 protein. The data show 2 million or so distinct CDR3 sequences, with less than 50% seen just once and about 2.1% held by the top ten. This sample was included in a study of blood T cells in healthy people across ages. Looked up from germline, CDR1 is DFQATT and CDR2 is SNEGSKA (reference sequence). This CDR3 region has 13 residues.

The V gene is TRBV20-1, the J gene TRBJ2-3; D ambiguous. The receptor comes from a woman aged 40 to 55 in good health. The material sequenced was blood. CDR3 loop: CSARPWSTDAQYF. For the CDR3, the DNA is TGCAGTGCTAGACCATGGAGCACAGATGCGCAGTATTTT.